A selection of T cell receptor beta chains follows, all from one sample in a study of T cells in Graves' hyperthyroidism and ophthalmopathy. A single record per CDR3 protein comes from TCRdb applying MiXCR to the multiplex PCR reads. The table lists approximately 430,000 distinct CDR3 sequences, 15% to 17% of them singletons, with less than 15% in the top ten. Sample: blood. These receptors originate from a woman aged 18-29 years with Graves' hyperthyroidism. Each CDR3 is given with its conserved first and last residue. The order of the fields is CDR3 DNA, CDR3 protein, clone size, V gene, D gene, J gene. A D gene is named only where the DNA matches it firmly. Clone size is shown for a subset of rows, as once, few, many or a class of expanded clone.

CDR3nt: TGCGCCAGCAGCCAAGACCAAATGGGGAACACTGAAGCTTTCTTT
CDR3aa: CASSQDQMGNTEAFF
abundance: .
v_gene: TRBV4-1
d_gene: .
j_gene: TRBJ1-1

CDR3nt: TGCAGTGCTAGATCGACAAACTACAATGAGCAGTTCTTC
CDR3aa: CSARSTNYNEQFF
abundance: many
v_gene: TRBV20-1
d_gene: .
j_gene: TRBJ2-1

CDR3nt: TGTGCCAGCAGTGAACCAAACTTGACACAAGAGACCCAGTACTTC
CDR3aa: CASSEPNLTQETQYF
abundance: .
v_gene: TRBV6-1
d_gene: .
j_gene: TRBJ2-5

CDR3nt: TGTGCCAGCTCACCGACGGATAGCACAGATACGCAGTATTTT
CDR3aa: CASSPTDSTDTQYF
abundance: many
v_gene: TRBV18
d_gene: .
j_gene: TRBJ2-3

CDR3nt: TGTGCCACTACCCCTCGGGGGGCCACTGGCTACACCTTC
CDR3aa: CATTPRGATGYTF
abundance: many
v_gene: TRBV12-3/TRBV12-4
d_gene: .
j_gene: TRBJ1-2

CDR3nt: TGCAGTGCTCGGACAGATACCACCGGGGAGCTGTTTTTT
CDR3aa: CSARTDTTGELFF
abundance: many
v_gene: TRBV20-1
d_gene: .
j_gene: TRBJ2-2

CDR3nt: TGTGCCAGCAGGCCGGGACCGATAGTAGCTAATGAGCAGTTCTTC
CDR3aa: CASRPGPIVANEQFF
abundance: many
v_gene: TRBV6-1
d_gene: .
j_gene: TRBJ2-1

CDR3nt: TGCAGTGCTAGCCTCAGTCTAGCGGGATTAACAGATACGCAGTATTTT
CDR3aa: CSASLSLAGLTDTQYF
abundance: many
v_gene: TRBV20-1
d_gene: TRBD2
j_gene: TRBJ2-3

CDR3nt: TGCAGTGCTAGATACAGAGGACTATCCTACAATGAGCAGTTCTTC
CDR3aa: CSARYRGLSYNEQFF
abundance: .
v_gene: TRBV20-1
d_gene: .
j_gene: TRBJ2-1

CDR3nt: TGTGCCAGCAGCCCCCTACGGGGTAGCAATCAGCCCCAGCATTTT
CDR3aa: CASSPLRGSNQPQHF
abundance: .
v_gene: TRBV7-9
d_gene: .
j_gene: TRBJ1-5

CDR3nt: TGTGCCAGCAGCCTCGGGACAGCCACAACTAATGAAAAACTGTTTTTT
CDR3aa: CASSLGTATTNEKLFF
abundance: many
v_gene: TRBV11-3
d_gene: TRBD1
j_gene: TRBJ1-4

CDR3nt: TGTGCCAGCAGTTTTAGGGACGTACGCCAGACCCAGTACTTC
CDR3aa: CASSFRDVRQTQYF
abundance: many
v_gene: TRBV27
d_gene: .
j_gene: TRBJ2-5

CDR3nt: TGTGCCAGCAGAGTCTACGGCGGGGGCTCCTACAATGAGCAGTTCTTC
CDR3aa: CASRVYGGGSYNEQFF
abundance: .
v_gene: TRBV13
d_gene: TRBD2
j_gene: TRBJ2-1

CDR3nt: TGTGCCAGCAGCCTCCGAGGAGTAGGTAGCGGAGTATCAGATACGCAGTATTTT
CDR3aa: CASSLRGVGSGVSDTQYF
abundance: few
v_gene: TRBV9
d_gene: .
j_gene: TRBJ2-3

CDR3nt: TGCAGCGTTGGGACGAGACCTGGGCAGCCCCAGCATTTT
CDR3aa: CSVGTRPGQPQHF
abundance: few
v_gene: TRBV29-1
d_gene: .
j_gene: TRBJ1-5

CDR3nt: TGTGCCAGCTCCCTGGACTACTACGAGCAGTACTTC
CDR3aa: CASSLDYYEQYF
abundance: many
v_gene: TRBV18
d_gene: .
j_gene: TRBJ2-7

CDR3nt: TGCGCCAGCAGTCGAGAAATCGGGACAGCTAACTATGGCTACACCTTC
CDR3aa: CASSREIGTANYGYTF
abundance: .
v_gene: TRBV10-2
d_gene: TRBD1
j_gene: TRBJ1-2

CDR3nt: TGTGCCAGCAGGCGGACAGGGGTCGGCTACACCTTC
CDR3aa: CASRRTGVGYTF
abundance: few
v_gene: TRBV6-1
d_gene: TRBD1
j_gene: TRBJ1-2

CDR3nt: TGTGCCAGCGTCGCCCGACAGGGAAGGAGCACAGATACGCAGTATTTT
CDR3aa: CASVARQGRSTDTQYF
abundance: few
v_gene: TRBV12-3/TRBV12-4
d_gene: TRBD1
j_gene: TRBJ2-3

CDR3nt: TGTGCCACCAGCAACCCGACTGGCTCTGGCTACACCTTC
CDR3aa: CATSNPTGSGYTF
abundance: .
v_gene: TRBV15
d_gene: .
j_gene: TRBJ1-2

CDR3nt: TGTGCCAGCAGCCACGGACATCGCTTGGGTGAGCAGTACTTC
CDR3aa: CASSHGHRLGEQYF
abundance: many
v_gene: TRBV3-1
d_gene: .
j_gene: TRBJ2-7

CDR3nt: TGTGCCAGCGCCGGGACAGGGAACAATCAGCCCCAGCATTTT
CDR3aa: CASAGTGNNQPQHF
abundance: few
v_gene: TRBV7-9
d_gene: TRBD1
j_gene: TRBJ1-5

CDR3nt: TGTGCCAGCACCCTGGACAGGGCCTACAATCAGCCCCAGCATTTT
CDR3aa: CASTLDRAYNQPQHF
abundance: .
v_gene: TRBV2
d_gene: TRBD1
j_gene: TRBJ1-5

CDR3nt: TGTGCCAGCAGCTTACTCACTAGCGGGAGACCAGATACGCAGTATTTT
CDR3aa: CASSLLTSGRPDTQYF
abundance: few
v_gene: TRBV7-9
d_gene: TRBD2
j_gene: TRBJ2-3

CDR3nt: TGTGCCAGCAGCACACTACCGTCTGAAGCTTTCTTT
CDR3aa: CASSTLPSEAFF
abundance: .
v_gene: TRBV7-2
d_gene: .
j_gene: TRBJ1-1